The sequence of this TCR beta chain was determined in a study of cytomegalovirus exposure and HLA in healthy donors. Across the whole study: An earlier analysis identified 120 million or so unique TCR beta sequences in about 200 million T cells. Findings and limits, study-wide: In a later analysis, most CMV-associated TCR beta chains appeared HLA-restricted. The Asian-associated ancestry cluster reportedly had fewer N-insertions than the approximately 700-donor mean in a later analysis. A missense DCLRE1C variant was associated with V- and J-gene trimming of TCR beta chains in a later analysis, and an independent cohort replicated the association.

Amplification used 60 Vbeta primers and 13 Jbeta primers. Profiling relied on immunoSEQ multiplex PCR, and the TCRdb table lists in-frame clones only, not all of them. The sample has around 170,000 clones, around 80% seen once. After removal of 2 bases from V and 2 bases from J, the junction contained 2 bases not matched to a gene. This CDR3 is 16 amino acids long. Germline V gives CDR1 SNHLY, CDR2 FYNNEI. Concerning this clone: Its antigen is not identified.

The V gene is TRBV2, the J gene TRBJ2-1, with 11 bases lining up with TRBD2. The TCR sequence derives from a girl aged 5 to 17 in good health and CMV-seropositive. The sample taken for sequencing was PBMCs. Here the CDR3 reads CASSERGLAAYNEQFF. The CDR3 region has the DNA TGTGCCAGCAGTGAAAGGGGACTAGCGGCCTACAATGAGCAGTTCTTC.